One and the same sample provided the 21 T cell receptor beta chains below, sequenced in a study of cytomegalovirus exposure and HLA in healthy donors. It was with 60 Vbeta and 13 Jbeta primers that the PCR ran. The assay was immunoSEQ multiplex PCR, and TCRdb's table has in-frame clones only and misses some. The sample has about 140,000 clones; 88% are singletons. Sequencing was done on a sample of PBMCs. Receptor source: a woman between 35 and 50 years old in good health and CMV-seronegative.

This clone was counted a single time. CDR3 amino acids: CSVAGFDEQFF. The CDR3 DNA reads TGCAGCGTTGCCGGGTTCGATGAGCAGTTCTTC. This chain joins TRBV29-1 and TRBJ2-1; no firm D call. CDR1 SQVTM and CDR2 ANQGSEA come from the germline V gene. V was clipped by 4 bases and J by 8 bases, with 9 bases between them. The CDR3 covers 11 residues.

In nucleotides, the CDR3 is TGTGCCAGCAGAAGAGGGACAGGGGAATCCTACGAGCAGTACTTC. Translated: CASRRGTGESYEQYF. The gene calls are TRBV6-1 and TRBJ2-7; 10 bases match TRBD1. V shed 6 bases, J shed 1 base, and the junction held 6 bases outside the gene matches. Germline lookup yields CDR1 MNHNS and CDR2 SASEGT. The CDR3 runs to 15 residues.

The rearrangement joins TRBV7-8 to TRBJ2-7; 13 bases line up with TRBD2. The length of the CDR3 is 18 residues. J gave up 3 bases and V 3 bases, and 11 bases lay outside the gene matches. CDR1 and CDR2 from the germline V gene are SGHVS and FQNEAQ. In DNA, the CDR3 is TGTGCCAGCAGCTTTCGGACTAGCGGGAGTTCTGTCGGCTACGAGCAGTACTTC. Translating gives CASSFRTSGSSVGYEQYF.

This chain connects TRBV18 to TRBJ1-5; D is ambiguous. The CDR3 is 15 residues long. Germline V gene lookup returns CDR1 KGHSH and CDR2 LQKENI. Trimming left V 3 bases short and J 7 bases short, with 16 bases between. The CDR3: CASSPPGIAGQPQHF. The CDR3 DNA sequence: TGTGCCAGCTCACCGCCCGGGATCGCGGGGCAGCCCCAGCATTTT.

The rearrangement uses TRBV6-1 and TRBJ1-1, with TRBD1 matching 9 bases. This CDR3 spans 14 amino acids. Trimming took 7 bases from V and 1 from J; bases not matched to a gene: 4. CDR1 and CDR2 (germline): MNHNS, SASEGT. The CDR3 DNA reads TGTGCCAGCACCCTGGGACAGGGGAACACTGAAGCTTTCTTT. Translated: CASTLGQGNTEAFF.

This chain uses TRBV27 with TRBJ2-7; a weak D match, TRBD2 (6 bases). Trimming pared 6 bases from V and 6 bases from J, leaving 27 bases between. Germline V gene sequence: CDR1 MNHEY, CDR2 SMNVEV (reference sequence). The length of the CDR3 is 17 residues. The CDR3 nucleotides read TGTGCCAGCAGCGACTTTGGCGGGACCGCCCATCGCAGCGAGCAGTACTTC. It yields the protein CASSDFGGTAHRSEQYF.

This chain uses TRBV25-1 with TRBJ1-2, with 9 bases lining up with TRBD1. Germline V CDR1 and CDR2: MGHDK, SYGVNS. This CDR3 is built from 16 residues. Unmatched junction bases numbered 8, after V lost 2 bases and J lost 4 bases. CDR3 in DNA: TGTGCCAGCAGTGAACCGGGACAGGGAGAAGGCTATGGCTACACCTTC. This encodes CASSEPGQGEGYGYTF.

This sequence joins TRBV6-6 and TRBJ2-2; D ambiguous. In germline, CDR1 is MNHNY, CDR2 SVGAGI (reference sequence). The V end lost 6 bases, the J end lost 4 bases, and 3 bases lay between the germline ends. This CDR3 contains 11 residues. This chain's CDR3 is CASSGTGELFF. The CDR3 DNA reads TGTGCCAGCAGCGGCACCGGGGAGCTGTTTTTT.

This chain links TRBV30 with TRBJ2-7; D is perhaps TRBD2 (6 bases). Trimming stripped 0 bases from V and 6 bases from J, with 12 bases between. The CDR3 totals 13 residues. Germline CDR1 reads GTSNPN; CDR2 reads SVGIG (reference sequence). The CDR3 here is CAWSVHGGSEQYF. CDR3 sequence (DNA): TGTGCCTGGAGTGTACATGGGGGGAGCGAGCAGTACTTC.

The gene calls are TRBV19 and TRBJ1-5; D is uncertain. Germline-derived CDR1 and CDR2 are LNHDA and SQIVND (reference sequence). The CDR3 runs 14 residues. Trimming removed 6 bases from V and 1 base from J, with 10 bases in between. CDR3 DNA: TGTGCCAGTAGAATATCAGGAAGCAATCAGCCCCAGCATTTT. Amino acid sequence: CASRISGSNQPQHF.

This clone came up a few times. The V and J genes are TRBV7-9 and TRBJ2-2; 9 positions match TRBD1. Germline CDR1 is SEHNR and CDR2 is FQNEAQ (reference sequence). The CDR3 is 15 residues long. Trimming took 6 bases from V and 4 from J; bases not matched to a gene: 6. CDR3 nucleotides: TGTGCCAGCAGTTCTGGGACAGGGCTCACCGGGGAGCTGTTTTTT. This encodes CASSSGTGLTGELFF. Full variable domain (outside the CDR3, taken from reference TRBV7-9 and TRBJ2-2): DTGVSQNPRHKITKRGQNVTFRCDPISEHNRLYWYRQTLGQGPEFLTYFQNEAQLEKSRLLSDRFSAERPKGSFSTLEIQRTEQGDSAMYLCASSSGTGLTGELFFGEGSRLTVL.

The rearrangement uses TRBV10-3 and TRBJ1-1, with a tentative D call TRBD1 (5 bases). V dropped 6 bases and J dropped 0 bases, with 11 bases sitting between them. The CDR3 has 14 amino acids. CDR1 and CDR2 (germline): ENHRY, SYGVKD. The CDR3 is CAIRQGVLNTEAFF. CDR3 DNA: TGTGCCATCAGGCAAGGGGTTTTGAACACTGAAGCTTTCTTT.

The CDR3 DNA follows: TGTGCCAGCAGTTTGAGGCAGTACGAGCAGTACTTC. Translation gives CASSLRQYEQYF. J is TRBJ2-7 and V is TRBV28; D call uncertain. CDR3 length: 12 residues. Trimming shortened V by 3 bases and J by 4 bases, and 7 bases separated the two germline ends. Germline values: CDR1 MDHEN, CDR2 SYDVKM.

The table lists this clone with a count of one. The CDR3 DNA follows: TGTGCCAGCAGCCGTGGGGACAGGGGGTCGGACGAGCAGTACTTC. This sequence encodes CASSRGDRGSDEQYF. The rearrangement links TRBV27 to TRBJ2-7, with 11 bases fitting TRBD1. From germline, CDR1 is MNHEY and CDR2 SMNVEV (reference sequence). V shed 6 bases, J shed 5 bases, and the junction held 9 bases outside the gene matches. The CDR3 totals 15 residues.

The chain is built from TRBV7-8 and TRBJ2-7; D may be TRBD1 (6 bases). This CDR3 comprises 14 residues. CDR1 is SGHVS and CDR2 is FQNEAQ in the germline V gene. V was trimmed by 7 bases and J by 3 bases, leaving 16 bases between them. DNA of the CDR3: TGTGCCAGCAACGAGGGACACCCCCTCTACGAGCAGTACTTC. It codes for CASNEGHPLYEQYF.

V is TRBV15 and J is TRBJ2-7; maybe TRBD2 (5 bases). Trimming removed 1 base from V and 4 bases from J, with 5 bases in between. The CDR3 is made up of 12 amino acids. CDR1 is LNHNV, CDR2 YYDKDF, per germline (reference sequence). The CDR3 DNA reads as TGTGCCACCAGCAGAGGAGGGTACGAGCAGTACTTC. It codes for CATSRGGYEQYF.

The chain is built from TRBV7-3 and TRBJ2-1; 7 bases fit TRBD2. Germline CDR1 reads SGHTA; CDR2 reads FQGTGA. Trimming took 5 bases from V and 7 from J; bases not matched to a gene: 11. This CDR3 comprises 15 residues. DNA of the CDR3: TGTGCCAGCAGCGTGGGACTTGCGGGAGTGAATGAGCAGTTCTTC. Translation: CASSVGLAGVNEQFF. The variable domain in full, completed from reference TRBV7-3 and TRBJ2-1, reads GAGVSQTPSNKVTEKGKYVELRCDPISGHTALYWYRQSLGQGPEFLIYFQGTGAADDSGLPNDRFFAVRPEGSVSTLKIQRTERGDSAVYLCASSVGLAGVNEQFFGPGTRLTVL.

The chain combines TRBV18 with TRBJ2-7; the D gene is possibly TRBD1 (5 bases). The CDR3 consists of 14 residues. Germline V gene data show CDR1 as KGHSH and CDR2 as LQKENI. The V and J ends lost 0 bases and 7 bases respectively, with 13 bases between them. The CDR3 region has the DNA TGTGCCAGCTCACCACCAGCAGGGTTGGGTGAGCAGTACTTC. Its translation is CASSPPAGLGEQYF.

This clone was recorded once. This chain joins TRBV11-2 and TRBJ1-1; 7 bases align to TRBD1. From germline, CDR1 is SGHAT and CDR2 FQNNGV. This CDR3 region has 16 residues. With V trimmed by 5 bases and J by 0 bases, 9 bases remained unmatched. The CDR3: CASSARQGPMNTEAFF. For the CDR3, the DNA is TGTGCCAGCAGCGCTAGACAGGGACCAATGAACACTGAAGCTTTCTTT.

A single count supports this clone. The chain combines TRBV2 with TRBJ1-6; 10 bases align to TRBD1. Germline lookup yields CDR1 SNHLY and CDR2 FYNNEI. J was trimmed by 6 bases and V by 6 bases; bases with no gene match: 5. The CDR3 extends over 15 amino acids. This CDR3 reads CASSETGGVNSPLHF. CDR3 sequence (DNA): TGTGCCAGCAGCGAGACAGGGGGCGTTAATTCACCCCTCCACTTT.

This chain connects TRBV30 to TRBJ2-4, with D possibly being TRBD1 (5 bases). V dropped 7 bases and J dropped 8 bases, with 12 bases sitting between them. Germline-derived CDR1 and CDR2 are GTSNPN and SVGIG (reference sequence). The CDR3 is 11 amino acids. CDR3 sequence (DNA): TGTGCCTCCGGCCAAGGGGACATTCAGTACTTC. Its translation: CASGQGDIQYF.